This T cell receptor beta chain came from a study of OX40 agonist ivuxolimab in advanced cancers. Produced via immunoSEQ multiplex PCR; TCRdb's table is partial and in-frame only. The table includes approximately 82,000 clones, over 85% detected once. The germline V gene has CDR1 SGHTA and CDR2 FQGNSA. There are 13 residues in the CDR3. V lost 3 bases and J lost 2, with 8 bases in between. Autoimmune disease history or systemic immunosuppression disqualified patients. This clone was found once. This sequence joins TRBV7-2 and TRBJ2-7, with unresolved D. The receptor's source is an adult with an advanced solid tumor such as melanoma, head and neck, liver or kidney cancer. The input for sequencing was CD4+ or CD8+ T cells sorted from blood, taken in a trial of the OX40 agonist ivuxolimab. The CDR3 region has the DNA TGTGCCAGCAGCTTGCCGGGTGCCTACGAGCAGTACTTC. Translation gives CASSLPGAYEQYF.